The clone carrying this TCR beta chain was detected only once. The assay was immunoSEQ multiplex PCR, and TCRdb's table has in-frame clones only and misses some. The sample yields 150,000 to 200,000 clones, approximately 80% seen once. Deletions cut 7 bases from V and 3 bases from J, with 15 bases between. The germline V gene encodes CDR1 ENHRY and CDR2 SYGVKD. This CDR3 spans 14 amino acids. The data originate from a study of blood T cell repertoires in COVID-19. The wider study: PBMCs, B-cell-depleted T cells, or T cells provided the cDNA or gDNA that made up the material.

This sequence was found in a woman older than 75 with active or convalescent COVID-19. Sequences were obtained from peripheral blood. V is TRBV10-3 and J is TRBJ1-2, with a weak D call TRBD1 (5 bases). DNA of the CDR3: TGTGCCATCAAAAGGGAAGGGGTTGACTATGGCTACACCTTC. This translates into CAIKREGVDYGYTF.